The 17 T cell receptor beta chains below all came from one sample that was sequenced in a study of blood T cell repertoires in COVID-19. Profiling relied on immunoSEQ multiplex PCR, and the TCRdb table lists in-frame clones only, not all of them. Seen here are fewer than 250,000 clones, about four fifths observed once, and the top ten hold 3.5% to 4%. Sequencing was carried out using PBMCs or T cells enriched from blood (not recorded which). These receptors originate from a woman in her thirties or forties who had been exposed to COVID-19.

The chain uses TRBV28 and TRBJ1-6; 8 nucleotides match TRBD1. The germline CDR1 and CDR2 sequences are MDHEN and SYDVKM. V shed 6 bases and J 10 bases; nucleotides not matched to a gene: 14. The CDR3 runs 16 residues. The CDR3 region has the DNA TGTGCCAGCAGCCTACCCTTGACAGGGGAGCGATCACCCCTCCACTTT. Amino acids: CASSLPLTGERSPLHF.

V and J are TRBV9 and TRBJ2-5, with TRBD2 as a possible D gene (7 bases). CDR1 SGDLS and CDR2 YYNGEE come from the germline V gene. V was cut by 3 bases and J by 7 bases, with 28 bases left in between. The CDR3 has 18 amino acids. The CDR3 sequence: CASSEEVPGRGRQGTQYF. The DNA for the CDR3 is TGTGCCAGCAGCGAGGAGGTCCCCGGGCGGGGGCGCCAGGGGACCCAGTACTTC.

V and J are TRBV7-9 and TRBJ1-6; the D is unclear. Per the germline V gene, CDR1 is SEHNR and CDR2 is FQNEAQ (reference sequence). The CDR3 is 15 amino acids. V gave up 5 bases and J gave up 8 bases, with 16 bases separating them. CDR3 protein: CASSPREPQDSPLHF. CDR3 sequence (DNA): TGTGCCAGCAGCCCAAGAGAGCCCCAAGATTCACCCCTCCACTTT.

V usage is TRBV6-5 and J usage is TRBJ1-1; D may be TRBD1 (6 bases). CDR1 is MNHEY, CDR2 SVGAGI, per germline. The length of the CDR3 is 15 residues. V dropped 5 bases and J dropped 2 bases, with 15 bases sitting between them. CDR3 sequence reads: CASSRRDNVNTEAFF. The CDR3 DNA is TGTGCCAGCAGTCGCCGGGACAACGTAAACACTGAAGCTTTCTTT.

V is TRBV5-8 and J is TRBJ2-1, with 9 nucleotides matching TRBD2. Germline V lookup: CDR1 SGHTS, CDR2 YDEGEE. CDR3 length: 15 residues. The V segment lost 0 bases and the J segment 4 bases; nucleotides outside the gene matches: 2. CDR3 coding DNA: TGTGCCAGCAGCTTGGTGGCGGGGGGGTACAATGAGCAGTTCTTC. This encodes CASSLVAGGYNEQFF.

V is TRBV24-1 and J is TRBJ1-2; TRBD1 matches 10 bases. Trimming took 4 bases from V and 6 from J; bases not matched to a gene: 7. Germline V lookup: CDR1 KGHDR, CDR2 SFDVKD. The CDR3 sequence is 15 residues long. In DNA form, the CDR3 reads TGTGCCACCAGTGACCCCTCGACAGGGGGCGATGGCTACACCTTC. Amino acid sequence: CATSDPSTGGDGYTF.

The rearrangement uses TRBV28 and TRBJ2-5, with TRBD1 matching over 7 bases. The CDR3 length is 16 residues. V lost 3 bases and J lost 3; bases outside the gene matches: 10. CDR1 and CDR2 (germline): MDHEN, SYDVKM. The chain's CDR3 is CASSLGSGTAEETQYF. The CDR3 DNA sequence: TGTGCCAGCAGTTTGGGTAGTGGGACAGCAGAAGAGACCCAGTACTTC. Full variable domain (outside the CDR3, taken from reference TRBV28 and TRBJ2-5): DVKVTQSSRYLVKRTGEKVFLECVQDMDHENMFWYRQDPGLGLRLIYFSYDVKMKEKGDIPEGYSVSREKKERFSLILESASTNQTSMYLCASSLGSGTAEETQYFGPGTRLLVL.

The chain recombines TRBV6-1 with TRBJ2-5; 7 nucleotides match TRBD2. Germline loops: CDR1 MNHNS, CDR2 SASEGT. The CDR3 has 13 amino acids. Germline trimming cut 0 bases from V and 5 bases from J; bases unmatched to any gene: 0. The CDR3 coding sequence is TGTGCCAGCAGTGAAGCGCGGGGGGAGACCCAGTACTTC. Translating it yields CASSEARGETQYF.

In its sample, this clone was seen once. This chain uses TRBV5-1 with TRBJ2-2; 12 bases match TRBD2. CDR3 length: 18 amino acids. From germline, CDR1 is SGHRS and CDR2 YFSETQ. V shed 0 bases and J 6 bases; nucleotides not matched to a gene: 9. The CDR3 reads CASSLAILAGGPSGELFF. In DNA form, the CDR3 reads TGCGCCAGCAGCTTGGCCATTCTAGCGGGGGGGCCCTCCGGGGAGCTGTTTTTT.

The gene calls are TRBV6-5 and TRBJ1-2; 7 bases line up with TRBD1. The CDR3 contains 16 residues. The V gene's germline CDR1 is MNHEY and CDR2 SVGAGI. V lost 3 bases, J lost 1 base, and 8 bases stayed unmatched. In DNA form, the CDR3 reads TGTGCCAGCAGTTATTACAGGGGTGTCAATAACTATGGCTACACCTTC. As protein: CASSYYRGVNNYGYTF.

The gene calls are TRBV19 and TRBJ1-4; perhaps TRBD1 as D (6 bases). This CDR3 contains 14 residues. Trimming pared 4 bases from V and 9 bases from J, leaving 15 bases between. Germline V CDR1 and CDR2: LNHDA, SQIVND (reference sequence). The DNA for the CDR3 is TGTGCCAGTAGTAGCCTGAATGACAGGAAAAAACTGTTTTTT. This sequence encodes CASSSLNDRKKLFF.

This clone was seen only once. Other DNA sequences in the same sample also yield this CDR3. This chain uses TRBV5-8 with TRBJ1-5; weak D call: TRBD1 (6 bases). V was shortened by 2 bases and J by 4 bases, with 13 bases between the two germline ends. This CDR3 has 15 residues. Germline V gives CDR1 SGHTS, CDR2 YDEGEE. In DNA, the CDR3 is TGTGCCAGCAGCTTTGGGCGACAGGCTAATCAGCCCCAGCATTTT. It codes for CASSFGRQANQPQHF.

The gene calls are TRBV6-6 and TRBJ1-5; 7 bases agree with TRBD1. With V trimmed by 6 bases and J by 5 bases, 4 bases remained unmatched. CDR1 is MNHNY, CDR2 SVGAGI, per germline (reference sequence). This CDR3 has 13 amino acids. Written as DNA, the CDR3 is TGTGCCAGCAGCGGACAGGCCGATCAGCCCCAGCATTTT. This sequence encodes CASSGQADQPQHF.

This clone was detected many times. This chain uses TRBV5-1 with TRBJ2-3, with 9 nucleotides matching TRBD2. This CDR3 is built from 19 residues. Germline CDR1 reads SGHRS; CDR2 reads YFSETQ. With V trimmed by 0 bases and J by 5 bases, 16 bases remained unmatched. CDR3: CASSLGPGLAKGRKDTQYF. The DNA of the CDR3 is TGCGCCAGCAGCTTGGGGCCGGGACTAGCAAAAGGGAGGAAAGATACGCAGTATTTT.

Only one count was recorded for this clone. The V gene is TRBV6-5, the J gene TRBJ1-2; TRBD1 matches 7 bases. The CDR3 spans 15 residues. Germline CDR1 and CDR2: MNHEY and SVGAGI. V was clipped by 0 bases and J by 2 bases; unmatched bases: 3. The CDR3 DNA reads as TGTGCCAGCAGTTACTCGGGGACAGCAAACTATGGCTACACCTTC. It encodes CASSYSGTANYGYTF.

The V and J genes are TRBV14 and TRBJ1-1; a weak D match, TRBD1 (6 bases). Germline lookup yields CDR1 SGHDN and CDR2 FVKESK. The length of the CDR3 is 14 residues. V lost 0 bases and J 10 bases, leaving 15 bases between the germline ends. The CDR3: CASSQEGQGRGAFF. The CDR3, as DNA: TGTGCCAGCAGCCAAGAAGGGCAGGGGCGAGGAGCTTTCTTT.

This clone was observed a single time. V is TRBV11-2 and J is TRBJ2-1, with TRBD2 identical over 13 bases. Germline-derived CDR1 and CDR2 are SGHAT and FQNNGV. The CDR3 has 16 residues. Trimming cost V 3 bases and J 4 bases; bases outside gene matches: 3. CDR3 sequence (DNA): TGTGCCAGCAGCTTGGGACTAGCGGGGAGTTACAATGAGCAGTTCTTC. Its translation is CASSLGLAGSYNEQFF.